This entry lists 26 T cell receptor beta chains sequenced from one sample in a study of cytomegalovirus exposure and HLA in healthy donors. The PCR used 60 Vbeta and 13 Jbeta primers. Method: immunoSEQ multiplex PCR; TCRdb's copy keeps in-frame clones and lacks some. The table shows some 96,000 clones, with approximately 79% occurring only once. Sequencing input: PBMCs. These receptors all come from a woman aged 55-75 years in good health and CMV-seropositive.

There are a few counts of this clone. V and J are TRBV18 and TRBJ2-1, with TRBD2 matching over 12 bases. V was clipped by 6 bases and J by 3 bases; unmatched bases: 3. Germline loops: CDR1 KGHSH, CDR2 LQKENI. The CDR3 extends over 15 amino acids. CDR3 nucleotides: TGTGCCAGCTCCCAACTAGCGGGAGGCTACAATGAGCAGTTCTTC. Its translation: CASSQLAGGYNEQFF.

This sequence joins TRBV7-8 and TRBJ2-5, with 11 bases matching TRBD2. Germline CDR1 is SGHVS and CDR2 is FQNEAQ. Germline trimming cut 5 bases from V and 1 base from J; bases unmatched to any gene: 6. This CDR3 region has 16 residues. CDR3 nucleotides: TGTGCCAGCAGCCAAAGACTAGCGGGACCCCAAGAGACCCAGTACTTC. Protein sequence: CASSQRLAGPQETQYF. The full variable domain, its missing parts supplied by reference TRBV7-8 and TRBJ2-5, is GAGVSQSPRYKVAKRGQDVALRCDPISGHVSLFWYQQALGQGPEFLTYFQNEAQLDKSGLPSDRFFAERPEGSVSTLKIQRTQQEDSAVYLCASSQRLAGPQETQYFGPGTRLLVL.

This chain links TRBV5-1 with TRBJ2-5, with 7 positions matching TRBD1. V dropped 0 bases and J dropped 1; count of bases not matched to a gene: 12. The germline CDR1 and CDR2 sequences are SGHRS and YFSETQ. CDR3 length equals 18 residues. CDR3 protein: CASSLASFQGDIQETQYF. The CDR3 DNA reads as TGCGCCAGCAGCTTGGCCTCGTTCCAGGGGGATATCCAAGAGACCCAGTACTTC.

The chain has TRBV13 and TRBJ2-2, with a tentative D call TRBD2 (6 bases). The CDR3 extends over 14 amino acids. CDR1 is PRHDT, CDR2 FYEKMQ, per germline (reference sequence). V gave up 4 bases and J gave up 7 bases, with 13 bases separating them. The CDR3 DNA reads as TGTGCCAGCAGCTCCCGACGGGGGATCGGGGAGCTGTTTTTT. Translation gives CASSSRRGIGELFF.

This clone was observed a handful of times. This sequence joins TRBV27 and TRBJ2-1, with D maybe TRBD1 (5 bases). The CDR3 loop spans 13 amino acids. Trimming pared 5 bases from V and 8 bases from J, leaving 13 bases between. Germline V gene lookup returns CDR1 MNHEY and CDR2 SMNVEV (reference sequence). The CDR3 coding sequence is TGTGCCAGCAGTCCCCCCGTGGGGCATGAGCAGTTCTTC. Its translation is CASSPPVGHEQFF.

The chain carries TRBV6-5 and TRBJ1-5, with TRBD1 identical over 9 bases. The CDR3 is made up of 13 amino acids. Trimming took 7 bases from V and 3 from J; bases not matched to a gene: 1. Germline lookup yields CDR1 MNHEY and CDR2 SVGAGI. This CDR3 reads CASKQGANQPQHF. Here the CDR3 DNA reads TGTGCCAGCAAACAGGGGGCCAATCAGCCCCAGCATTTT.

This clone has only one observation. The chain joins TRBV21-1 to TRBJ2-1; no DNA check was done on the table's D call, TRBD1. TRBV21-1 is labeled a pseudogene. The CDR3 consists of 16 residues. CDR3 loop: CASSKGHTRSYNEQFF. The CDR3 DNA reads TGTGCCAGCAGCAAAGGACACACCCGCTCCTACAATGAGCAGTTCTTC.

The chain combines TRBV25-1 with TRBJ1-1; D remains unclear. Germline V lookup: CDR1 MGHDK, CDR2 SYGVNS. The CDR3 runs to 13 residues. Trimming took 0 bases from V and 9 from J, leaving 11 bases between them. The CDR3 sequence: CASSEYKGVKAFF. The CDR3 coding sequence is TGTGCCAGCAGTGAATATAAAGGAGTAAAAGCTTTCTTT. The complete variable domain, with remaining parts taken from reference TRBV25-1 and TRBJ1-1, reads EADIYQTPRYLVIGTGKKITLECSQTMGHDKMYWYQQDPGMELHLIHYSYGVNSTEKGDLSSESTVSRIRTEHFPLTLESARPSHTSQYLCASSEYKGVKAFFGQGTRLTVV.

This CDR3 is CASGGTGWNTEAFF. The CDR3 DNA is TGTGCCAGTGGGGGGACAGGATGGAACACTGAAGCTTTCTTT. This chain joins TRBV19 and TRBJ1-1; 8 bases align to TRBD1. The CDR3 spans 14 residues. Germline loops: CDR1 LNHDA, CDR2 SQIVND (reference sequence). The V and J ends lost 8 bases and 1 base, in that order; junction bases with no gene match: 6.

The genes are TRBV5-6 and TRBJ2-5; D call uncertain. The end of the DNA is better explained by TRBJ2-7, so the J call may be wrong. CDR3 length equals 14 residues. The germline gives CDR1 SGHDT, CDR2 YYEEEE. CDR3 protein: CASSLENYSYEQYF. The CDR3 nucleotides read TGTGCCAGCAGCTTGGAAAACTATTCCTACGAGCAGTACTTC.

This clone has only one observation. This chain uses TRBV11-2 with TRBJ1-5; D not certain. The germline V gene has CDR1 SGHAT and CDR2 FQNNGV. This CDR3 contains 14 residues. Trimming shortened V by 1 base and J by 7 bases, and 11 bases separated the two germline ends. CDR3 amino acids: CASSLGGFHQPQHF. The CDR3 DNA is TGTGCCAGCAGCTTAGGCGGTTTTCACCAGCCCCAGCATTTT.

This sequence joins TRBV10-2 and TRBJ2-3; 11 bases map to TRBD1. With 8 bases clipped from V and 2 bases from J, the junction kept 6 bases outside the gene matches. Germline V gene data show CDR1 as WSHSY and CDR2 as SAAADI. The CDR3 covers 15 residues. CDR3 in DNA: TGCGCCAGCGGGGACAGGGGGTTTAACACAGATACGCAGTATTTT. This encodes CASGDRGFNTDTQYF.

In nucleotides, the CDR3 is TGTGCCAGCAGTAAACAGGGGCTTAGCAATCAGCCCCAGCATTTT. Amino acids: CASSKQGLSNQPQHF. This chain joins TRBV27 and TRBJ1-5; 7 bases agree with TRBD1. The CDR3 is 15 amino acids. Germline values: CDR1 MNHEY, CDR2 SMNVEV (reference sequence). Losses at the gene ends were 5 bases for V and 0 bases for J; bases not matched to a gene: 4.

The rearrangement links TRBV10-3 to TRBJ2-7, with D hard to call. This CDR3 is 14 amino acids long. The germline V and J ends were trimmed by 8 bases and 4 bases, with 18 bases remaining between them. Germline loops: CDR1 ENHRY, CDR2 SYGVKD. The CDR3 nucleotides read TGTGCCATCGCGGAGTTATCCCATAGTTACGAGCAGTACTTC. Translation gives CAIAELSHSYEQYF.

The chain has TRBV19 and TRBJ2-5; tentative D call: TRBD1 (6 bases). The J call may be in error: the DNA end matches TRBJ2-7 better. The CDR3 length is 14 residues. Germline V gives CDR1 LNHDA, CDR2 SQIVND (reference sequence). As DNA, the CDR3 is TGTGCCAGTAGTATTACAGGGATCTCCTACGAGCAGTACTTC. Protein sequence: CASSITGISYEQYF.

The rearrangement uses TRBV5-1 and TRBJ2-7; 7 nucleotides align to TRBD2. Per the germline V gene, CDR1 is SGHRS and CDR2 is YFSETQ. Losses at the gene ends were 5 bases for V and 5 bases for J; bases not matched to a gene: 13. CDR3 size: 15 residues. The CDR3 sequence: CASRPWEGGPHEQYF. CDR3 DNA: TGCGCCAGCAGACCCTGGGAGGGAGGGCCCCACGAGCAGTACTTC.

This clone was seen a few times. This chain links TRBV7-9 with TRBJ2-2; D is perhaps TRBD1 (5 bases). The V and J ends lost 9 bases and 6 bases respectively, with 14 bases between them. CDR3 length: 13 amino acids. Germline V CDR1 and CDR2: SEHNR, FQNEAQ (reference sequence). The CDR3 nucleotides read TGTGCCAGTCTTCCGGCAGGGCCCGGGGAGCTGTTTTTT. Amino acids: CASLPAGPGELFF.

The CDR3 is CSAWSSYNEQFF. The CDR3 DNA sequence: TGCAGCGCATGGAGCTCCTACAATGAGCAGTTCTTC. The J gene is TRBJ2-1, the V gene TRBV29-1; unclear D gene. CDR3 length equals 12 residues. The germline V and J ends were trimmed by 7 bases and 0 bases, with 7 bases remaining between them. Germline V CDR1 and CDR2: SQVTM, ANQGSEA.

The rearrangement links TRBV13 to TRBJ2-7; a possible D gene is TRBD2 (5 bases). CDR1 is PRHDT, CDR2 FYEKMQ, per germline (reference sequence). Trimming stripped 1 base from V and 5 bases from J, with 9 bases between. The CDR3 length is 13 residues. The CDR3 reads CASSLVSGNEQYF. CDR3 in DNA: TGTGCCAGCAGCTTAGTATCCGGGAACGAGCAGTACTTC.

The V call is TRBV28, the J call TRBJ1-2; D is unresolved. This CDR3 region has 12 residues. With 4 bases removed from V and 1 base from J, the gap between germline ends came to 4 bases. Germline V gives CDR1 MDHEN, CDR2 SYDVKM. The CDR3 here is CASSSYNYGYTF. The DNA of the CDR3 is TGTGCCAGCAGTTCTTATAACTATGGCTACACCTTC.

The rearrangement joins TRBV6-5 to TRBJ1-1; no clear D. Germline CDR1 MNHEY, CDR2 SVGAGI. Trimming cost V 5 bases and J 4 bases, with 11 bases left between them. The CDR3 totals 13 residues. In DNA form, the CDR3 reads TGTGCCAGCAGTGTACTAAGGAGCACTGAAGCTTTCTTT. This gives the protein CASSVLRSTEAFF.

This clone was seen just once. Other DNA sequences in this specimen translate into the identical CDR3. Here the CDR3 reads CAWNLAGGTDTQYF. Written as DNA, the CDR3 is TGTGCCTGGAATTTAGCGGGAGGCACAGATACGCAGTATTTT. The chain is built from TRBV30 and TRBJ2-3, with 9 bases that match TRBD2. Germline-derived CDR1 and CDR2 are GTSNPN and SVGIG (reference sequence). V lost 4 bases to trimming and J lost 1 base; unmatched junction nucleotides: 3. The CDR3 sequence is 14 residues long.

V is TRBV7-9 and J is TRBJ2-5; maybe TRBD1 (6 bases). CDR3 length: 13 amino acids. V shed 8 bases and J shed 5 bases, with 15 bases lying between them. Germline V gene sequence: CDR1 SEHNR, CDR2 FQNEAQ (reference sequence). The CDR3: CASRQGNGETQYF. The DNA for the CDR3 is TGTGCCAGCCGGCAGGGGAATGGTGAGACCCAGTACTTC. Based on the CDR3 plus reference TRBV7-9 and TRBJ2-5, the full variable domain is DTGVSQNPRHKITKRGQNVTFRCDPISEHNRLYWYRQTLGQGPEFLTYFQNEAQLEKSRLLSDRFSAERPKGSFSTLEIQRTEQGDSAMYLCASRQGNGETQYFGPGTRLLVL.

Only one count was recorded for this clone. The gene calls are TRBV7-6 and TRBJ2-7; 8 nucleotides match TRBD1. With 5 bases clipped from V and 5 bases from J, the junction kept 11 bases outside the gene matches. The CDR3 totals 15 residues. Germline V gene data show CDR1 as SGHVS and CDR2 as FNYEAQ. The CDR3, as DNA: TGTGCCAGCAGCCGGGCACCAGGGGGCTTCGACGAGCAGTACTTC. Protein sequence: CASSRAPGGFDEQYF.

The CDR3 DNA reads as TGTGCCAGCAGTGCGGGATCGGCCACTGAAGCTTTCTTT. It yields the protein CASSAGSATEAFF. The chain couples TRBV2 to TRBJ1-1; no clear D. CDR1 and CDR2 from the germline V gene are SNHLY and FYNNEI. The CDR3 has 13 amino acids. The V gene lost 4 bases and the J gene lost 4 bases, with 10 bases spanning the gap.

In DNA form, the CDR3 reads TGTGCCAGCAGCTTGAGGGGGACTGAAGCTTTCTTT. Its protein product is CASSLRGTEAFF. The chain recombines TRBV5-5 with TRBJ1-1, with D possibly matching TRBD1 (6 bases). The CDR3 has 12 amino acids. Germline loops: CDR1 SGHKS, CDR2 YYEKEE (reference sequence). Trimming took off 1 base at V and 5 bases at J, with 6 bases between the two ends.